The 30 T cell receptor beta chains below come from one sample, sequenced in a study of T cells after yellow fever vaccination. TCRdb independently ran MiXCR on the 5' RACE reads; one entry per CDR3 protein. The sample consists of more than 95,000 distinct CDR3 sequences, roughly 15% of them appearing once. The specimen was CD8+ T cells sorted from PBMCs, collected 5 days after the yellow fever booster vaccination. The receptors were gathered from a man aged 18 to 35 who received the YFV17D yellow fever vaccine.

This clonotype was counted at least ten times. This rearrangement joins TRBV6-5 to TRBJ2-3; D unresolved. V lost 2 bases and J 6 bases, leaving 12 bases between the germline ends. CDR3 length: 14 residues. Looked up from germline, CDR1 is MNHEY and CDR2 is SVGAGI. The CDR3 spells CASSYARTLDTQYF. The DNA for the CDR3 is TGTGCCAGCAGTTACGCCCGAACATTGGATACGCAGTATTTT.

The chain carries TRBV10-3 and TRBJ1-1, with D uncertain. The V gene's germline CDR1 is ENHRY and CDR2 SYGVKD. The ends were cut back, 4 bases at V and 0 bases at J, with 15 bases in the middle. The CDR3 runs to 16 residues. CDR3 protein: CAISGAPASMNTEAFF. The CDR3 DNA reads TGTGCCATCAGTGGAGCCCCGGCCTCGATGAACACTGAAGCTTTCTTT.

The DNA of the CDR3 is TGTGCCAGCAGTCCGAGCTGGAGGGGGGAAGAGACCCAGTACTTC. As protein: CASSPSWRGEETQYF. The J gene is TRBJ2-5, the V gene TRBV12-3 or TRBV12-4; the D call may be TRBD1 or TRBD2 (6 bases each). V was cut by 5 bases and J by 3 bases, with 16 bases left in between. This CDR3 is 15 amino acids long.

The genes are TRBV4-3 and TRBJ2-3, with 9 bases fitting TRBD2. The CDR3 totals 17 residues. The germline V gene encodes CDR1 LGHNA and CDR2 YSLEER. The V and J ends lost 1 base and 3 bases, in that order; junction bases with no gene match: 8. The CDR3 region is CASSQVAETSGTDTQYF. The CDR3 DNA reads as TGCGCCAGCAGCCAAGTAGCCGAGACTAGCGGTACAGATACGCAGTATTTT.

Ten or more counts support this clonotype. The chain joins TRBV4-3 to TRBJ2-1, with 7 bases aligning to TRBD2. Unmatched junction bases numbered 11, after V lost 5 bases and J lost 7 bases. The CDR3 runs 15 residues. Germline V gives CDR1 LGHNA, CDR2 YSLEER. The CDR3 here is CASSGGRARFNEQFF. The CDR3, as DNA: TGCGCCAGCAGCGGTGGGAGGGCGCGGTTTAATGAGCAGTTCTTC.

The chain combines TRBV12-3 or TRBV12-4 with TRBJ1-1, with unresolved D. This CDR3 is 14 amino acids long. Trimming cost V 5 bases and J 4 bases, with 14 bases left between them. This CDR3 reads CASSLVALGTEAFF. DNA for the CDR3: TGTGCCAGCAGTCTAGTCGCCCTGGGCACTGAAGCTTTCTTT.

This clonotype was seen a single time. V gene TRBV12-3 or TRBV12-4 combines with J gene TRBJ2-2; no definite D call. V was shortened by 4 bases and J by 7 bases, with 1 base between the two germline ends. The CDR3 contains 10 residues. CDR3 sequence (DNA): TGTGCCAGCAGTTACGGGGAGCTGTTTTTT. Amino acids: CASSYGELFF.

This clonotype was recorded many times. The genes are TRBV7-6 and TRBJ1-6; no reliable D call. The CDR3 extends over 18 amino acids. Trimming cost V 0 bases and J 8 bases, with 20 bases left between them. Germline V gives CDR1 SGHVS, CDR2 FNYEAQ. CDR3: CASSLAGPPVTWDSPLHF. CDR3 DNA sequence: TGTGCCAGCAGCTTAGCTGGCCCTCCGGTCACTTGGGATTCACCCCTCCACTTT.

The CDR3 DNA sequence: TGTGCCAGCAGCCTCTTCGGGGGAGGCTCCTACAATGAGCAGTTCTTC. This sequence encodes CASSLFGGGSYNEQFF. The chain employs TRBV5-5 and TRBJ2-1, with D tentatively TRBD2 (6 bases). CDR3 length: 16 residues. The germline V gene encodes CDR1 SGHKS and CDR2 YYEKEE (reference sequence). V was cut by 4 bases and J by 0 bases, with 14 bases left in between. Filled out from reference TRBV5-5 and TRBJ2-1, the complete variable domain reads DAGVTQSPTHLIKTRGQQVTLRCSPISGHKSVSWYQQVLGQGPQFIFQYYEKEERGRGNFPDRFSARQFPNYSSELNVNALLLGDSALYLCASSLFGGGSYNEQFFGPGTRLTVL.

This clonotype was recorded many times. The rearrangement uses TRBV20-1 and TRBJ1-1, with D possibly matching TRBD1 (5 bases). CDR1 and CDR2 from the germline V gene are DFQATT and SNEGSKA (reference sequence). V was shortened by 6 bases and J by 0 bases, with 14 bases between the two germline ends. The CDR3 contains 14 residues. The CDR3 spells CSAPREGMNTEAFF. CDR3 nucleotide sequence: TGCAGTGCACCCCGGGAGGGGATGAACACTGAAGCTTTCTTT.

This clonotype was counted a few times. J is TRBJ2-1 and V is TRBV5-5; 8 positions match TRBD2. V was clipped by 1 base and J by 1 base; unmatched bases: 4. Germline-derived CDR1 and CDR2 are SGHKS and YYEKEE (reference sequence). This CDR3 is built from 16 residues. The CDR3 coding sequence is TGTGCCAGCAGCTTGTCAGGCGGGGGGTCCTACAATGAGCAGTTCTTC. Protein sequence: CASSLSGGGSYNEQFF.

This CDR3 reads CASSLSLGGLGNQPQHF. CDR3 coding DNA: TGTGCCAGCAGTTTATCCCTGGGGGGGCTAGGCAATCAGCCCCAGCATTTT. This rearrangement joins TRBV28 to TRBJ1-5; TRBD1 is a possible D gene (6 bases). The ends were cut back, 1 base at V and 2 bases at J, with 15 bases in the middle. The germline V gene encodes CDR1 MDHEN and CDR2 SYDVKM. This CDR3 region has 17 residues.

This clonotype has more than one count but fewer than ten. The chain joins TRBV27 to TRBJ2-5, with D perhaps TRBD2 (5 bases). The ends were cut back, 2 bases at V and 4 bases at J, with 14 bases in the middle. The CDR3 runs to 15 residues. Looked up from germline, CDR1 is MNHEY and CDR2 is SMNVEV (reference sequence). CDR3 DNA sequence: TGTGCCAGCAGTTTAATACCGTACGGAGGAGAGACCCAGTACTTC. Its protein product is CASSLIPYGGETQYF.

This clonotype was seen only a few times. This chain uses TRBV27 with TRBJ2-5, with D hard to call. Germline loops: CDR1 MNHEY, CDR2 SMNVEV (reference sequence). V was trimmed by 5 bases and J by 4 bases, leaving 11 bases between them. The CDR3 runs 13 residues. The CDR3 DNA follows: TGTGCCAGCAGTCCCACTCTAGGAGAGACCCAGTACTTC. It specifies CASSPTLGETQYF.

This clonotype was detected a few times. Written as DNA, the CDR3 is TGTGCCAGCAGTTGGTCCCCCGTGGACACCGGGGAGCTGTTTTTT. Translation: CASSWSPVDTGELFF. This chain links TRBV6-5 with TRBJ2-2; D unclear. In germline, CDR1 is MNHEY, CDR2 SVGAGI. V lost 4 bases and J lost 3, with 12 bases in between. The CDR3 contains 15 residues.

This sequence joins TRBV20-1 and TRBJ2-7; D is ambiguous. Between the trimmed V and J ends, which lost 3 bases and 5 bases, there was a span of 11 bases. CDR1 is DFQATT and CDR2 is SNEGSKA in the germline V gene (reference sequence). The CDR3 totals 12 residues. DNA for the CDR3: TGCAGTGCTAGGCGGTACGGAAACGAGCAGTACGTC. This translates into CSARRYGNEQYV.

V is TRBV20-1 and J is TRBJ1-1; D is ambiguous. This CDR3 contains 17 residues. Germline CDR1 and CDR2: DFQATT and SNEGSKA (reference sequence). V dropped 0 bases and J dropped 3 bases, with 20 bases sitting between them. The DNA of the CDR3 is TGCAGTGCTAGAGAATGGGATCCCAGGACGGTTGACACTGAAGCTTTCTTT. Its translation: CSAREWDPRTVDTEAFF.

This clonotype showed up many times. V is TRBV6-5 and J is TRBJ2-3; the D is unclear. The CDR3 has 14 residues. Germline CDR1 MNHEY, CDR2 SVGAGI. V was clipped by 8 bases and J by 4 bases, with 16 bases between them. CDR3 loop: CASGGATSADTQYF. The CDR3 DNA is TGTGCCAGCGGCGGCGCAACCTCGGCAGATACGCAGTATTTT.

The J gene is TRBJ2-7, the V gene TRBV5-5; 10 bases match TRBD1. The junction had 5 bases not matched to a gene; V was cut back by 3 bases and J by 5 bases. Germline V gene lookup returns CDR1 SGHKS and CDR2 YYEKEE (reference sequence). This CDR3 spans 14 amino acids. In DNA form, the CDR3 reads TGTGCCAGCAGCTCCCCGGGACAGGGGAACGAGCAGTACTTC. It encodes CASSSPGQGNEQYF.

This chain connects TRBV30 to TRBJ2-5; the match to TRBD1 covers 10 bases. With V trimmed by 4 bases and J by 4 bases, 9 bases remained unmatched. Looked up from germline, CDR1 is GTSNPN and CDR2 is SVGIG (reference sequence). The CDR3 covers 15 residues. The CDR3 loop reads CAWNWGQGIGETQYF. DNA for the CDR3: TGTGCCTGGAACTGGGGACAGGGGATCGGAGAGACCCAGTACTTC.

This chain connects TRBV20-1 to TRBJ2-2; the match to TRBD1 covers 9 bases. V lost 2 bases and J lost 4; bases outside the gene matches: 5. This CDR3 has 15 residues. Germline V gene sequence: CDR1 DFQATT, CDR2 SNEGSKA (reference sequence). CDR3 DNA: TGCAGTGCTAGACCCTTGGACAGGGGCACCGGGGAGCTGTTTTTT. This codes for CSARPLDRGTGELFF.

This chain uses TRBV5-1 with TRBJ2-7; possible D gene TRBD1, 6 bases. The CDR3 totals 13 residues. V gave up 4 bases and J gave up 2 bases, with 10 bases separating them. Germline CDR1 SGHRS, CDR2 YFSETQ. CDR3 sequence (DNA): TGCGCCAGCAGCGGGGGACATACCTACGAGCAGTACTTC. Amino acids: CASSGGHTYEQYF.

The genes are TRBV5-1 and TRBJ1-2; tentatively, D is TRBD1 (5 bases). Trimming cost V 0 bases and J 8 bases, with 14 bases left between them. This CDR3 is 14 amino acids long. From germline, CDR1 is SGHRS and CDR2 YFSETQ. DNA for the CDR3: TGCGCCAGCAGCTTGGGCAGGTCACAGGAAGGCTACACCTTC. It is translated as CASSLGRSQEGYTF.

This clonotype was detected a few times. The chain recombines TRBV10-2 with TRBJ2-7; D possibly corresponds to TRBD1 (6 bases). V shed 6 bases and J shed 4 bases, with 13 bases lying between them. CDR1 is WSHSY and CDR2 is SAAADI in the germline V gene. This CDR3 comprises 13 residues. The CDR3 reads CASRSGQTYEQYF. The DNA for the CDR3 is TGCGCCAGCAGATCCGGACAGACTTACGAGCAGTACTTC.

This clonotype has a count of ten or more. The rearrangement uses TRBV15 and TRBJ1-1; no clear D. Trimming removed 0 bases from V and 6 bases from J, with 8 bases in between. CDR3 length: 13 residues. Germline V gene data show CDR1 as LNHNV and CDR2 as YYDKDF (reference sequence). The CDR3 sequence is CATSREAGPEAFF. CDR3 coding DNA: TGTGCCACCAGCAGAGAAGCGGGCCCTGAAGCTTTCTTT.

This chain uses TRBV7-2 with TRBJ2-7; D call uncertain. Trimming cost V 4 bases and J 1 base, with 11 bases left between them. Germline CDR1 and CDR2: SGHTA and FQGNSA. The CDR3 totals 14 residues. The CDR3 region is CASSWLTGSYEQYF. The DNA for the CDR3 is TGTGCCAGCAGCTGGCTGACTGGATCCTACGAGCAGTACTTC.

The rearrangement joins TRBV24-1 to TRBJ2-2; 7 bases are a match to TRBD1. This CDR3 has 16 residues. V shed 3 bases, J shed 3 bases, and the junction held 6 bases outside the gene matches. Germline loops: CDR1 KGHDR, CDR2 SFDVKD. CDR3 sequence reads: CATSDPGGSDTGELFF. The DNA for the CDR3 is TGTGCCACCAGTGATCCAGGGGGTTCCGACACCGGGGAGCTGTTTTTT.

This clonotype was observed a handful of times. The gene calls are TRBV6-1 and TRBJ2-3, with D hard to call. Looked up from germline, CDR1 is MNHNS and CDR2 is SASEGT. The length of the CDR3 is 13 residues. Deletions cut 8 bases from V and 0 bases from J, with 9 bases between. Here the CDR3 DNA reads TGTGCCAGCCGCCCCAGTAGCACAGATACGCAGTATTTT. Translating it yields CASRPSSTDTQYF.

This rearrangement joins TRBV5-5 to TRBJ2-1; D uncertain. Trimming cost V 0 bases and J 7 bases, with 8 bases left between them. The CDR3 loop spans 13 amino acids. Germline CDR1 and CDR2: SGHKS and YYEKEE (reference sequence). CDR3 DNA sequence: TGTGCCAGCAGCTTGGCCCGAGAGAATGAGCAGTTCTTC. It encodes CASSLARENEQFF.

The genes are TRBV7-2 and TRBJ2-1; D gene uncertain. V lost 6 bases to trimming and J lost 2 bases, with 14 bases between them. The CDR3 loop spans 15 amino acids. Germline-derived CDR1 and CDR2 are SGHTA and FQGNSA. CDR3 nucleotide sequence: TGTGCCAGCAGGCTTTCTCCTCGCCCCTACAATGAGCAGTTCTTC. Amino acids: CASRLSPRPYNEQFF.